Reported below is one TCR beta chain. TCRdb keeps only in-frame clones here, not all; method: immunoSEQ multiplex PCR. This sample has 25,000 to 35,000 clones; almost 90% occur once, and the top ten carry under 0.75%. The CDR3 has 16 residues. The germline V gene encodes CDR1 LNHDA and CDR2 SQIVND (reference sequence). V gave up 4 bases and J gave up 4 bases; unmatched junction bases: 9. This sample stems from a study of T cell changes during pregnancy in multiple sclerosis. This TCR was recovered from a female donor in good health, enrolled as a control in a pregnancy study. V usage is TRBV19 and J usage is TRBJ2-1; 8 bases fit TRBD2. This material consisted of CD4+ T cells from peripheral blood mononuclear cells, taken in the third trimester of pregnancy. The CDR3, as DNA: TGTGCCAGTAGTAAGTCTGGCGGGGGGATATACAATGAGCAGTTCTTC. It translates to CASSKSGGGIYNEQFF.